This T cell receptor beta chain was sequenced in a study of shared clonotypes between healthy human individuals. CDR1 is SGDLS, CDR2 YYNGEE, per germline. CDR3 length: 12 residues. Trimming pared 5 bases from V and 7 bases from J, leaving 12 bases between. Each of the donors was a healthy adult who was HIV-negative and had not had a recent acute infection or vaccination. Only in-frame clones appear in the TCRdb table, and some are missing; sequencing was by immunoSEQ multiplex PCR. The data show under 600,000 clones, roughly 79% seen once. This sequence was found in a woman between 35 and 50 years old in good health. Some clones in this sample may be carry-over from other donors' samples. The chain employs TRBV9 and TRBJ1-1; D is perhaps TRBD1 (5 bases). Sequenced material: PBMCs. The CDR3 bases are TGTGCCAGCAGTCGTCAGGGAGGTGAAGCTTTCTTT. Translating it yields CASSRQGGEAFF.